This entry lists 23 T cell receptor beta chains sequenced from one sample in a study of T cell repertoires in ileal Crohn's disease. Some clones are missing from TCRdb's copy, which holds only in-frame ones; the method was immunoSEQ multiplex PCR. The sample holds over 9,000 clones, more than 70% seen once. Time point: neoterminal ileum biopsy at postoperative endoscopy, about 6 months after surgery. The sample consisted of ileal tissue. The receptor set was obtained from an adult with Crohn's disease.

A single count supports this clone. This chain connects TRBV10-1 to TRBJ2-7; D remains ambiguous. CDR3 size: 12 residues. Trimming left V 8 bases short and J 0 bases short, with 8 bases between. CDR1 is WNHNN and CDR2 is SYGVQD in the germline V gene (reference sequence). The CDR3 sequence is CASLMSSYEQYF. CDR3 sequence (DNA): TGCGCCAGCCTAATGAGCTCCTACGAGCAGTACTTC.

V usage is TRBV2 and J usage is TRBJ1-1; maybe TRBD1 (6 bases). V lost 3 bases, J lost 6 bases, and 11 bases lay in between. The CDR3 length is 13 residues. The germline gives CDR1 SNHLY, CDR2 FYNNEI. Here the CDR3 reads CASSEARGPEAFF. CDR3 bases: TGTGCCAGCAGTGAGGCCAGGGGACCTGAAGCTTTCTTT.

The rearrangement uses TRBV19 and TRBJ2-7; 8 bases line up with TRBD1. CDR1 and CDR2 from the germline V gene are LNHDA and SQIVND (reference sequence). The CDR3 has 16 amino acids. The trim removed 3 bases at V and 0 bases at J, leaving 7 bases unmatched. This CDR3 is CASSIRLTGGSYEQYF. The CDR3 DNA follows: TGTGCCAGTAGTATCAGGTTAACAGGGGGCTCCTACGAGCAGTACTTC.

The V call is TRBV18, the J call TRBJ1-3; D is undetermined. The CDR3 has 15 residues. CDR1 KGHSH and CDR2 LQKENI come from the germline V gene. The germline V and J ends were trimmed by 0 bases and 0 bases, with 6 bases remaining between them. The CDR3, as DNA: TGTGCCAGCTCACCACCAAGCGCCTCTGGAAACACCATATATTTT. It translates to CASSPPSASGNTIYF.

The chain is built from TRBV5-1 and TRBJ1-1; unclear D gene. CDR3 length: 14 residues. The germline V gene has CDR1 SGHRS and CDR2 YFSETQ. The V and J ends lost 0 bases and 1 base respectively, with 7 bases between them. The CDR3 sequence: CASSLDRPNTEAFF. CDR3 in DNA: TGCGCCAGCAGCTTGGACAGACCGAACACTGAAGCTTTCTTT.

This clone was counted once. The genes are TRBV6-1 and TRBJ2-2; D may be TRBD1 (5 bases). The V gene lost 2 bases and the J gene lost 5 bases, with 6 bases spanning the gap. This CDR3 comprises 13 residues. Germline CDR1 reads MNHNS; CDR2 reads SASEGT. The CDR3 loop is CASSEQGTGELFF. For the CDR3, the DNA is TGTGCCAGCAGTGAACAGGGTACCGGGGAGCTGTTTTTT.

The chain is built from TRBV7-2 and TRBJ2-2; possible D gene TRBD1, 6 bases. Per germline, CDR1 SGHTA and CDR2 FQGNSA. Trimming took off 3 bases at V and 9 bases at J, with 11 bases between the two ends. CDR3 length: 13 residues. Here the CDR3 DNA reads TGTGCCAGCAGCTTCGACCAGGGGTGGGAGCTGTTTTTT. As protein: CASSFDQGWELFF.

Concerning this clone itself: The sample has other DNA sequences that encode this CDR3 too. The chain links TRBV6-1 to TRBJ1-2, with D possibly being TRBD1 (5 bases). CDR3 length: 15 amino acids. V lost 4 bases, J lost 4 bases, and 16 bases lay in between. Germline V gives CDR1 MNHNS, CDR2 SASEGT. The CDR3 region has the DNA TGTGCCAGCAGTGCCGACCTCGGACACTTCTATGGCTACACCTTC. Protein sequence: CASSADLGHFYGYTF.

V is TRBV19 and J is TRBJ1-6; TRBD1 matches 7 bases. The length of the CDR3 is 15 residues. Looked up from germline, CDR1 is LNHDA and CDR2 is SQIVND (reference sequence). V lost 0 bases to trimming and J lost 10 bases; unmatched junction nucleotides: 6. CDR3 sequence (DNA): TGTGCCAGTAGTATAGAGGACAGGCCCTCCTCACCCCTCCACTTT. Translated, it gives CASSIEDRPSSPLHF. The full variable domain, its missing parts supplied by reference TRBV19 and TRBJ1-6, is DGGITQSPKYLFRKEGQNVTLSCEQNLNHDAMYWYRQDPGQGLRLIYYSQIVNDFQKGDIAEGYSVSREKKESFPLTVTSAQKNPTAFYLCASSIEDRPSSPLHFGNGTRLTVT.

The CDR3, as DNA: TGTGCCAGTAGTTCTAACCCCATAACTACCACCTACGAGCAGTACTTC. Protein sequence: CASSSNPITTTYEQYF. The chain is built from TRBV19 and TRBJ2-7; D is unresolved. The germline V and J ends were trimmed by 5 bases and 2 bases, with 19 bases remaining between them. This CDR3 has 16 residues. Germline lookup yields CDR1 LNHDA and CDR2 SQIVND (reference sequence).

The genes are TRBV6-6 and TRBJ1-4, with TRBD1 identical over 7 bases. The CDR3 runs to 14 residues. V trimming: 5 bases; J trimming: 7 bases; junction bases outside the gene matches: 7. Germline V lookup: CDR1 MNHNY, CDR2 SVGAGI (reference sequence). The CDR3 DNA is TGTGCCAGCAGTGGGAACGGACAGGCTGAAAAACTGTTTTTT. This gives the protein CASSGNGQAEKLFF.

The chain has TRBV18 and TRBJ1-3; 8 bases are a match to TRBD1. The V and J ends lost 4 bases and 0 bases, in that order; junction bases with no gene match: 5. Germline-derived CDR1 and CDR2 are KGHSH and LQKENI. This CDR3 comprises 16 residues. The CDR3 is CASSQGTGNSGNTIYF. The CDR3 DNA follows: TGTGCCAGCTCACAAGGGACAGGCAACTCTGGAAACACCATATATTTT. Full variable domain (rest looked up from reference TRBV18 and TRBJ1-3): NAGVMQNPRHLVRRRGQEARLRCSPMKGHSHVYWYRQLPEEGLKFMVYLQKENIIDESGMPKERFSAEFPKEGPSILRIQQVVRGDSAAYFCASSQGTGNSGNTIYFGEGSWLTVV.

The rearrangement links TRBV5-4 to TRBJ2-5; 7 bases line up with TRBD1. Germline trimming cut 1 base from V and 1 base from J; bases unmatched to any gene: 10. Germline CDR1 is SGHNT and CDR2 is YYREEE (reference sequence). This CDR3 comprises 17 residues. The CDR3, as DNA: TGTGCCAGCAGCTTGATTTCGTCGTGGGACAGCCAAGAGACCCAGTACTTC. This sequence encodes CASSLISSWDSQETQYF.

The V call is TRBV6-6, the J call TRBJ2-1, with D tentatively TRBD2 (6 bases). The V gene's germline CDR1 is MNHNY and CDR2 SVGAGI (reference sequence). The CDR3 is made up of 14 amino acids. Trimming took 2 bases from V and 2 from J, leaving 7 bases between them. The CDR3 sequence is CASSYGGTYNEQFF. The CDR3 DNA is TGTGCCAGCAGTTACGGGGGGACCTACAATGAGCAGTTCTTC.

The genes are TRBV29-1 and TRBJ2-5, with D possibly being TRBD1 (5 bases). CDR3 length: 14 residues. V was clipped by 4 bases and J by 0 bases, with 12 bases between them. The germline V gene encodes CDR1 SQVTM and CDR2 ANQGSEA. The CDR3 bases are TGCAGCGTTGGGGGCCAACTGTACCAAGAGACCCAGTACTTC. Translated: CSVGGQLYQETQYF.

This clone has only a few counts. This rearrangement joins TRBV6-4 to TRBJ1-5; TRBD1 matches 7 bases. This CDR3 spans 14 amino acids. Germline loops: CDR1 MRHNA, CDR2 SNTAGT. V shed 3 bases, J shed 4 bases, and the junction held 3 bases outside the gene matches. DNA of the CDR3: TGTGCCAGCAGTGAATCAGGGGGTAATCAGCCCCAGCATTTT. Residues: CASSESGGNQPQHF.

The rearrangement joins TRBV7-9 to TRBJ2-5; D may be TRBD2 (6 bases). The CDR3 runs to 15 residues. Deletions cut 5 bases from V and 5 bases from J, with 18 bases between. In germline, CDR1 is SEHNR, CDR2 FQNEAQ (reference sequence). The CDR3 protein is CASSIGTAGRETQYF. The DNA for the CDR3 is TGTGCCAGCAGCATTGGAACGGCGGGGAGGGAGACCCAGTACTTC.

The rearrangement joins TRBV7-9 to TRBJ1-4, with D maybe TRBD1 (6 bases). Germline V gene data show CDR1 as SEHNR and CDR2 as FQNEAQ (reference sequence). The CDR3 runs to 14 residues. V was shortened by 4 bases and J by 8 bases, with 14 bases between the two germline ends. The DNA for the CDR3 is TGTGCCAGCAGCTCTACAGGGATTTACGAAAAACTGTTTTTT. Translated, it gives CASSSTGIYEKLFF.

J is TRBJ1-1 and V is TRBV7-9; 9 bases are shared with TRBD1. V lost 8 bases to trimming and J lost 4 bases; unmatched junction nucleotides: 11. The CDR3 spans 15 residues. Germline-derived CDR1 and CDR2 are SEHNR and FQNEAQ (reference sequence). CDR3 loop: CASLRDRASGTEAFF. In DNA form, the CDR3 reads TGTGCCAGCCTCCGGGACAGGGCCTCGGGCACTGAAGCTTTCTTT.

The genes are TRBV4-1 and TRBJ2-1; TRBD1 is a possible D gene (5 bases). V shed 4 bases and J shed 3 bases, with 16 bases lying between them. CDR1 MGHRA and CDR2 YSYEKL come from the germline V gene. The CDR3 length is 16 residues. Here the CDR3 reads CASSPSLQDIYNEQFF. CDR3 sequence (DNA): TGCGCCAGCAGCCCGTCACTACAGGACATCTACAATGAGCAGTTCTTC.

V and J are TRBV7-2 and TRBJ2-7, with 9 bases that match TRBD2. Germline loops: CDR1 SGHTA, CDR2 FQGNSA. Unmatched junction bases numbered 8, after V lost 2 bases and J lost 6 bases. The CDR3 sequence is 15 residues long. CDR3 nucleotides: TGTGCCAGCAGCTTACGCCGGACTAGCGACACCGAGCAGTACTTC. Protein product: CASSLRRTSDTEQYF.

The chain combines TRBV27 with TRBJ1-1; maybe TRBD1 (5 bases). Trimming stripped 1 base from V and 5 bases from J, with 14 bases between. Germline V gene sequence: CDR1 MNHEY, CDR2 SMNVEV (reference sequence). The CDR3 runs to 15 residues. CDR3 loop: CASSLWGQGKTEAFF. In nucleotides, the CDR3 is TGTGCCAGCAGTTTATGGGGTCAGGGTAAGACTGAAGCTTTCTTT.

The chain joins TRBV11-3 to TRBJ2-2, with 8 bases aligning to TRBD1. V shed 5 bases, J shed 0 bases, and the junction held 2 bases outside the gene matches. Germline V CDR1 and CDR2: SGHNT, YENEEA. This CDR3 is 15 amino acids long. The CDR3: CASSRTGSNTGELFF. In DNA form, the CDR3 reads TGTGCCAGCAGCCGGACAGGGTCGAACACCGGGGAGCTGTTTTTT.